What follows is one T cell receptor beta chain and its context. Its antigen is unidentified. The culture ran for 10 days, and then CD4+ T cells were isolated. Either the mRNA-1273 or the BNT162b2 vaccine was given to participants as two doses. In the vaccine recipients, nucleocapsid antibodies were negative and there was no prior SARS-CoV-2 infection. These data belong to a study of vaccination effects on CD4 cells after COVID-19. CDR3 size: 16 residues. The germline V and J ends were trimmed by 5 bases and 3 bases, with 20 bases remaining between them. Germline V gene data show CDR1 as MNHEY and CDR2 as SMNVEV (reference sequence). Clones were read by immunoSEQ multiplex PCR, and TCRdb kept only the in-frame ones, dropping some. This table has 50,000 to 70,000 clones, around 80% appearing once.

V and J are TRBV27 and TRBJ2-7; a weak D match, TRBD1 (7 bases). The source is a human donor who received a COVID-19 vaccine. Specimen: CD4+ T cells from PBMCs cultured without peptide, collected after COVID-19 vaccination. DNA for the CDR3: TGTGCCAGCAGTCTCAGGGGGGTCGGAGCCTTCTACGAGCAGTACGTC. It codes for CASSLRGVGAFYEQYV.